These 23 T cell receptor beta chains originate from one sample sequenced in a study of low-dose radiotherapy and immunotherapy resistance in tumors (dated by TCRdb to between 2021 and 2024). This specimen's time point label, interpreted: before trial treatment. This sample was sequenced with an Illumina HiSeq 2500. To make first-strand cDNA, Superscript III was used along with a set of TRAV- and TRBV-specific primers so that both the TCRalpha and TCRbeta chains were covered. TCRs were amplified with Phusion for about 22 PCR cycles using a constant-region primer together with the adapter attached to the V primers. In TCRdb, the public reads were trimmed at Q25 with fastp and aligned with MiXCR, with productive beta chains retained. Rows are combined by CDR3 protein, so each entry shows the most common genes and DNA. For this sample the table gives approximately 70,000 distinct CDR3 sequences, of which less than 40% were detected only once. The ten largest account for over 8.5% of the sample.

Sample: PBMCs, taken before treatment. All receptors come from a female donor with ovarian cancer.

The V gene is TRBV10-2, the J gene TRBJ2-7; 8 positions agree with TRBD2. J gave up 0 bases and V 5 bases, and 3 bases lay outside the gene matches. CDR1 is WSHSY, CDR2 SAAADI, per germline. The length of the CDR3 is 14 residues. CDR3 loop: CASSSGTSSYEQYF. Here the CDR3 DNA reads TGCGCCAGCAGTTCTGGGACTAGCTCCTACGAGCAGTACTTC.

The chain has TRBV6-2 or TRBV6-3 and TRBJ2-1; the D gene is possibly TRBD1 (5 bases). In germline, CDR1 is MNHEY, CDR2 SVGEGT. CDR3 length equals 17 residues. V shed 0 bases and J shed 5 bases, with 17 bases lying between them. The DNA for the CDR3 is TGTGCCAGCAGTTACTCTAGGTCGCAGGGTGGTGACAATGAGCAGTTCTTC. Residues: CASSYSRSQGGDNEQFF.

To note about this clonotype: Since a far larger clone is one base different, this is likely a read error. The chain recombines TRBV6-5 with TRBJ2-1; D may match TRBD1 or TRBD2 (5 bases each). The germline gives CDR1 MNHEY, CDR2 SVGAGI. This CDR3 spans 13 amino acids. This chain's CDR3 is CAGRESSYNEQFF. The CDR3 nucleotides are TGTGCCGGCAGGGAGAGCTCCTACAATGAGCAGTTCTTC.

This clonotype was counted many times. The chain employs TRBV20-1 and TRBJ2-3, with 7 bases fitting TRBD2. The germline V gene encodes CDR1 DFQATT and CDR2 SNEGSKA (reference sequence). The CDR3 has 17 residues. Losses at the gene ends were 2 bases for V and 1 base for J; bases not matched to a gene: 12. This chain's CDR3 is CSARLPGGGAGTDTQYF. As DNA, the CDR3 is TGCAGTGCTAGATTGCCGGGAGGAGGTGCGGGCACAGATACGCAGTATTTT.

This clonotype was counted ten times or more. The V and J genes are TRBV18 and TRBJ1-1; D may be TRBD1 (6 bases). The germline V gene encodes CDR1 KGHSH and CDR2 LQKENI. V gave up 6 bases and J gave up 1 base, with 9 bases separating them. This CDR3 is built from 13 residues. The CDR3 here is CASSQGPNTEAFF. In DNA form, the CDR3 reads TGTGCCAGCTCCCAGGGGCCGAACACTGAAGCTTTCTTT. The complete variable domain, with remaining parts taken from reference TRBV18 and TRBJ1-1, reads NAGVMQNPRHLVRRRGQEARLRCSPMKGHSHVYWYRQLPEEGLKFMVYLQKENIIDESGMPKERFSAEFPKEGPSILRIQQVVRGDSAAYFCASSQGPNTEAFFGQGTRLTVV.

The rearrangement links TRBV7-2 to TRBJ2-5; 15 bases line up with TRBD2. The CDR3 loop spans 20 amino acids. The V and J ends lost 3 bases and 1 base, in that order; junction bases with no gene match: 12. Germline V lookup: CDR1 SGHTA, CDR2 FQGNSA. For the CDR3, the DNA is TGTGCCAGCAGCTTCTCCGGGACTAGCGGGGGGCCGGTCCGCCAAGAGACCCAGTACTTC. Its translation is CASSFSGTSGGPVRQETQYF.

This clonotype was seen just once. The V gene is TRBV20-1, the J gene TRBJ2-7, with 8 positions matching TRBD2. Germline values: CDR1 DFQATT, CDR2 SNEGSKA (reference sequence). CDR3 size: 15 residues. V gave up 5 bases and J gave up 0 bases; unmatched junction bases: 9. The CDR3 DNA reads TGCAGTGCTCCCCGGGGTAGCGGGAACTCCTACGAGCAGTACTTC. Residues: CSAPRGSGNSYEQYF.

The CDR3, as DNA: TGTGCCACCAGTGATTTGAATACAACCGGGACTAGCGGGTACAAAAACATTCAGTACTTC. Residues: CATSDLNTTGTSGYKNIQYF. J is TRBJ2-4 and V is TRBV24-1, with TRBD2 identical over 12 bases. The ends lost 0 bases at V and 3 bases at J; junction bases unmatched: 11. This CDR3 has 20 residues. Germline CDR1 is KGHDR and CDR2 is SFDVKD.

V is TRBV3-1 and J is TRBJ1-6; a possible D gene is TRBD1 (5 bases). The germline V gene encodes CDR1 LGHDT and CDR2 YNNKEL (reference sequence). This CDR3 comprises 14 residues. V lost 2 bases and J lost 5, with 7 bases in between. The CDR3 DNA sequence: TGTGCCAGCAGCCAACAGGGAAATAATTCACCCCTCCACTTT. The encoded protein is CASSQQGNNSPLHF.

The rearrangement joins TRBV28 to TRBJ1-6; D unclear. Per the germline V gene, CDR1 is MDHEN and CDR2 is SYDVKM. The CDR3 runs 15 residues. The germline V and J ends were trimmed by 6 bases and 6 bases, with 15 bases remaining between them. The DNA for the CDR3 is TGTGCCAGCAGCCCTCCCAGAGGCGGTAATTCACCCCTCCACTTT. It specifies CASSPPRGGNSPLHF.

This chain uses TRBV21-1 with TRBJ2-3; no check of the table's D call, TRBD2, against the DNA was made. TRBV21-1 is given as a pseudogene. The CDR3 loop spans 19 amino acids. The CDR3 DNA sequence: TGTGCCAGCAGCAAAGTTCCAAGGGGACTAGCGGGAGAGGAAGATACGCAGTATTTT. The encoded protein is CASSKVPRGLAGEEDTQYF.

The chain recombines TRBV27 with TRBJ1-5, with D unclear. V dropped 1 base and J dropped 7 bases, with 5 bases sitting between them. CDR1 and CDR2 (germline): MNHEY, SMNVEV (reference sequence). The CDR3 length is 12 residues. The CDR3: CASSLFGQPQHF. The CDR3 coding sequence is TGTGCCAGCAGTTTATTCGGACAGCCCCAGCATTTT.

In this sample, this clonotype turned up many times. V gene TRBV25-1 combines with J gene TRBJ1-1, with D unresolved. The CDR3 totals 13 residues. Trimming took off 8 bases at V and 4 bases at J, with 14 bases between the two ends. Germline values: CDR1 MGHDK, CDR2 SYGVNS. CDR3 residues: CASLLVEGTEAFF. CDR3 DNA: TGTGCCAGCCTATTGGTTGAAGGCACTGAAGCTTTCTTT.

Ten or more counts support this clonotype. In DNA, the CDR3 is TGCAGTGCCCCGAAGACTAGCGGGGGCGGGCAAACCTACGAGCAGTACTTC. Its translation: CSAPKTSGGGQTYEQYF. This chain joins TRBV20-1 and TRBJ2-7, with 12 bases lining up with TRBD2. Per germline, CDR1 DFQATT and CDR2 SNEGSKA (reference sequence). After removal of 6 bases from V and 2 bases from J, the junction contained 14 bases not matched to a gene. The CDR3 length is 17 residues.

The rearrangement links TRBV24-1 to TRBJ2-2; D ambiguous. Germline V gene sequence: CDR1 KGHDR, CDR2 SFDVKD. This CDR3 contains 12 residues. V was clipped by 5 bases and J by 8 bases, with 8 bases between them. The CDR3 spells CATSATVGELFF. The CDR3 DNA follows: TGTGCCACCAGTGCGACGGTTGGGGAGCTGTTTTTT.

This clonotype has at least ten counts. The chain is built from TRBV18 and TRBJ1-1; D possibly corresponds to TRBD1 (5 bases). Germline loops: CDR1 KGHSH, CDR2 LQKENI. CDR3 length: 12 residues. V was cut by 5 bases and J by 6 bases, with 10 bases left in between. The CDR3 is CASSTDRAEAFF. The CDR3 region has the DNA TGTGCCAGCTCAACAGACAGAGCTGAAGCTTTCTTT.

This clonotype was recorded many times. This chain links TRBV9 with TRBJ2-2, with 7 bases matching TRBD1. CDR1 is SGDLS, CDR2 YYNGEE, per germline. This CDR3 region has 16 residues. After removal of 4 bases from V and 4 bases from J, the junction contained 10 bases not matched to a gene. The CDR3 loop reads CASSQSPGGGTGELFF. CDR3 in DNA: TGTGCCAGCAGCCAGAGCCCAGGGGGTGGCACCGGGGAGCTGTTTTTT.

This clonotype was seen ten or more times. This chain uses TRBV5-1 with TRBJ2-5; D perhaps matches TRBD2 (6 bases). This CDR3 is 14 amino acids long. The V end lost 0 bases, the J end lost 3 bases, and 9 bases lay between the germline ends. Looked up from germline, CDR1 is SGHRS and CDR2 is YFSETQ. The CDR3 nucleotides read TGCGCCAGCAGCTTGGGGCGGGAAAAAGAGACCCAGTACTTC. This encodes CASSLGREKETQYF. Looking up the rest from reference TRBV5-1 and TRBJ2-5 gives the full variable domain: KAGVTQTPRYLIKTRGQQVTLSCSPISGHRSVSWYQQTPGQGLQFLFEYFSETQRNKGNFPGRFSGRQFSNSRSEMNVSTLELGDSALYLCASSLGREKETQYFGPGTRLLVL.

This clonotype was detected ten times or more. This chain joins TRBV12-3 or TRBV12-4 and TRBJ1-2, with 8 positions matching TRBD1. The CDR3 is 13 residues long. The trim removed 7 bases at V and 7 bases at J, leaving 8 bases unmatched. The CDR3 sequence: CASIGRGPGGYTF. The DNA of the CDR3 is TGTGCCAGCATTGGCAGGGGGCCGGGTGGCTACACCTTC.

At least ten counts were recorded for this clonotype. This rearrangement joins TRBV9 to TRBJ2-2; D tentatively reads TRBD1 or TRBD2 (5 bases each). The CDR3 runs to 14 residues. Per germline, CDR1 SGDLS and CDR2 YYNGEE. V gave up 4 bases and J gave up 7 bases, with 14 bases separating them. CDR3 sequence: CASSYEAGGGELFF. The DNA for the CDR3 is TGTGCCAGCAGCTATGAAGCTGGGGGCGGGGAGCTGTTTTTT.

This clonotype was counted many times. The chain joins TRBV14 to TRBJ2-7; D gene uncertain. The CDR3 has 15 amino acids. Germline CDR1 reads SGHDN; CDR2 reads FVKESK. Trimming pared 1 base from V and 1 base from J, leaving 11 bases between. The chain's CDR3 is CASSQGTAPSYEQYF. CDR3 nucleotides: TGTGCCAGCAGCCAAGGGACCGCACCATCCTACGAGCAGTACTTC.

The table lists this clonotype with many counts. The chain links TRBV11-2 to TRBJ2-7; 8 bases are shared with TRBD2. Unmatched junction bases numbered 3, after V lost 0 bases and J lost 2 bases. The CDR3 sequence is 15 residues long. Germline V CDR1 and CDR2: SGHAT, FQNNGV. In DNA form, the CDR3 reads TGTGCCAGCAGCTTAGAAGGCGGGGGGACCTACGAGCAGTACTTC. It yields the protein CASSLEGGGTYEQYF.

As to this clonotype: A far larger clone is one nucleotide away, so this likely arose from a read error. The V gene is TRBV20-1, the J gene TRBJ2-7, with 8 nucleotides matching TRBD1. Germline CDR1 and CDR2: DFQATT and SNEGSKA (reference sequence). This CDR3 spans 16 amino acids. The junction had 20 bases not matched to a gene; V was cut back by 6 bases and J by 7 bases. The CDR3 DNA follows: TGCAGTGCCCCGGGGACAGGACGCTCATCCTACAATGAGCAGTACTTC. Protein sequence: CSAPGTGRSSYNEQYF.